Detailed here is one T cell receptor (beta chain). Its matching antigen is unknown. Germline loops: CDR1 SGHTA, CDR2 FQGNSA. The CDR3 totals 16 residues. Trimming pared 5 bases from V and 2 bases from J, leaving 15 bases between. This table comes from immunoSEQ multiplex PCR, and its TCRdb copy is limited to in-frame clones, with some not included. The sample has about 19,000 clones; 97% are singletons. The data originate from a study of monozygotic twins with cystic fibrosis. Study at large: Libraries were built from three micrograms of fragmented DNA using about 15 PCR cycles.

Study-wide results and limits: No link emerged between shared CDR3 counts and age, concordance or severity. Monozygotic CF twin pairs shared significantly more nucleotide-identical clonotypes than unrelated CF individuals did. V usage most resembled the co-twin in 13 of 16 pairs.

This receptor was identified in a woman aged 25 to 45 with cystic fibrosis. J is TRBJ2-2 and V is TRBV7-2; perhaps TRBD1 as D (5 bases). The sample taken for sequencing was blood. This chain's CDR3 is CASSLDSQINTGELFF. CDR3 sequence (DNA): TGTGCCAGCAGCCTCGACAGTCAAATTAACACCGGGGAGCTGTTTTTT.